This note documents a single T cell receptor (beta chain) sequence. Primed by a sample-barcoded 5' primer and a J-beta primer mix, a second PCR proceeded for roughly 7 to 11 cycles. TCRdb itself ran the 5' RACE reads through MiXCR, one entry per CDR3 protein. The sample records about 1.4 million distinct CDR3 sequences, around 59% being singletons. This entry is derived from a study of blood T cells in healthy people across ages. The CDR3 is made up of 14 amino acids. V was shortened by 3 bases and J by 2 bases, with 14 bases between the two germline ends. The germline CDR1 and CDR2 sequences are DFQATT and SNEGSKA (reference sequence).

The source is a man between 18 and 35 years old in good health. Sequencing was performed on blood. The J gene is TRBJ2-7, the V gene TRBV20-1; no clear D gene. This CDR3 reads CSASGEHSTYEQYF. CDR3 bases: TGCAGTGCTAGTGGTGAACACTCCACCTACGAGCAGTACTTC.